This T cell receptor (beta chain) was retrieved from a study of blood T cells in healthy people across ages. Points from the study as a whole: Per million T cells, TCR beta diversity dropped about linearly as age rose.

On this clonotype itself: Its antigen is still unknown.

CDR1 and CDR2 from the germline V gene are SGHRS and YFSETQ. The CDR3 has 16 residues. Trimming left V 3 bases short and J 7 bases short, with 21 bases between. Then a second PCR, running roughly 7 to 11 cycles, was carried out with a sample-barcoded 5' primer and a J-beta primer mix. TCRdb re-analysed the 5' RACE reads in MiXCR, keeping a single row per CDR3 protein. The sample shows nearly 1 million distinct CDR3 sequences, roughly 50% of them seen only once. Sample: blood. The chain is built from TRBV5-1 and TRBJ2-3; the D is unclear. This receptor was obtained from a woman in her sixties in good health. CDR3 sequence reads: CASSSPLSRSSHTQYF. DNA for the CDR3: TGCGCCAGCAGCTCTCCACTTAGTCGGTCCTCCCATACGCAGTATTTT.